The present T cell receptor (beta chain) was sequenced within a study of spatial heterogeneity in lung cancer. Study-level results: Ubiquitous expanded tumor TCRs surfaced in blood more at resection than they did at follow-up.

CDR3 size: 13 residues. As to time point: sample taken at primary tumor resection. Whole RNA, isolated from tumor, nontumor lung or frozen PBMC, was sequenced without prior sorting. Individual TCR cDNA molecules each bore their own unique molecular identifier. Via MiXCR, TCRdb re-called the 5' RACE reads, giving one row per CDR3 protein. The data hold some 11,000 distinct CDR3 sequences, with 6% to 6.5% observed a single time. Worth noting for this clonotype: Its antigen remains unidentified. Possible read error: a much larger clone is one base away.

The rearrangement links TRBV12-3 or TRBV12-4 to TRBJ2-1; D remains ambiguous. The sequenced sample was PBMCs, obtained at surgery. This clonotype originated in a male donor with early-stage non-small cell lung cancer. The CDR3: CASSQTRWNEQLF. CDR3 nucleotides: TGTGCCAGCAGCCAGACCAGATGGAATGAGCAGCTCTTC.